Listed here is a single TCR beta chain. The antigen is unknown. The data derive from a study of cytomegalovirus exposure and HLA in healthy donors. Study observations and caveats: For presence/absence analyses, sequencing depth was assumed to be roughly uniform across donors. Most subjects' HLA-A and HLA-B alleles were reportedly predicted from TCR beta sequences. CMV serostatus alone was available as immune exposure information.

Germline V gene lookup returns CDR1 WSHSY and CDR2 SAAADI. The CDR3 is made up of 15 amino acids. The V end was cut by 5 bases, the J end by 8 bases, with 18 bases between. PCR employed 60 Vbeta and 13 Jbeta primers. The data were produced by immunoSEQ multiplex PCR, yet TCRdb's version contains in-frame clones alone and is incomplete. The sample lists about 110,000 clones, more than 60% occurring once. The sequence came from a woman aged 40 to 50 in good health and CMV-seronegative. The chain carries TRBV10-2 and TRBJ1-4; the D gene is possibly TRBD1 (6 bases). The sequenced sample consisted of PBMCs. CDR3 bases: TGCGCCAGCAGTTATTCGTACAGGGAGTACGAAAAACTGTTTTTT. Its translation: CASSYSYREYEKLFF.